Sequencing of this T cell receptor (beta chain) was carried out in a study of regulatory and conventional T cells in RAG deficiency. General observations from the study: Treg unique TCR beta sequences were approximately 99-fold fewer in Omenn syndrome and CID/AS patients than controls.

Genomic DNA came from blood regulatory T cells gated CD4+ CD25-high CD127-low. Of note for this clone: The target antigen is unknown.

Germline lookup yields CDR1 SEHNR and CDR2 FQNEAQ (reference sequence). The CDR3 length is 13 residues. Losses at the gene ends were 3 bases for V and 7 bases for J; bases not matched to a gene: 3. Assay: immunoSEQ multiplex PCR; the TCRdb copy retains only in-frame clones and omits some. The sample has roughly 20,000 clones; about 87% are singletons. This sample was also put to use in a study of regulatory T cells. That report adds: The PCR used 52 TRBV and 13 TRBJ primers. In patients, unique TRB V-J pairs were restricted and V/J usage skewed, especially in Tregs.

Sequencing was performed on Tregs sorted from blood. The chain couples TRBV7-9 to TRBJ1-2; 9 positions agree with TRBD1. The source is a human donor in good health. The CDR3 protein is CASSLGQGSGYTF. In DNA, the CDR3 is TGTGCCAGCAGCTTGGGACAGGGTAGTGGCTACACCTTC.